One and the same sample provided the 30 T cell receptor beta chains below, sequenced in a study of neurological immune-mediated disorders. TCRdb reprocessed the 5' RACE reads with MiXCR, giving one entry per CDR3 protein. Among about 66,000 distinct CDR3 sequences listed, less than 5.5% were seen once. The specimen was PBMCs. The receptors were sampled from a man aged 25 to 45 with multiple sclerosis.

This clonotype was recorded at least ten times. The chain links TRBV7-8 to TRBJ1-1; 9 positions agree with TRBD1. Trimming took 6 bases from V and 4 from J; bases not matched to a gene: 9. The CDR3 loop spans 15 amino acids. The V gene's germline CDR1 is SGHVS and CDR2 FQNEAQ. The CDR3 DNA follows: TGTGCCAGCAGATCTTACAGGGGGCCGGGCACTGAAGCTTTCTTT. This encodes CASRSYRGPGTEAFF.

The chain links TRBV10-3 to TRBJ2-3, with TRBD1 matching over 10 bases. The V and J ends lost 1 base and 2 bases, in that order; junction bases with no gene match: 9. Germline assignment: CDR1 ENHRY and CDR2 SYGVKD. The CDR3 loop spans 18 amino acids. The CDR3 bases are TGTGCCATCAGTGAGTGGCAGGACAGGGGGTCTGACACAGATACGCAGTATTTT. Amino acid sequence: CAISEWQDRGSDTDTQYF.

The rearrangement uses TRBV20-1 and TRBJ1-2, with 10 bases lining up with TRBD1. CDR3 length equals 15 residues. Trimming cost V 6 bases and J 2 bases; bases outside gene matches: 9. Germline CDR1 is DFQATT and CDR2 is SNEGSKA (reference sequence). This CDR3 reads CSAFPPGQGNYGYTF. In nucleotides, the CDR3 is TGCAGTGCCTTCCCTCCGGGACAGGGGAACTATGGCTACACCTTC.

This clonotype was observed many times. The chain couples TRBV5-1 to TRBJ2-3; no reliable D call. Germline V gene data show CDR1 as SGHRS and CDR2 as YFSETQ. The V end lost 1 base, the J end lost 1 base, and 7 bases lay between the germline ends. The CDR3 consists of 14 residues. CDR3 DNA: TGCGCCAGCAGCTTGCGCTATGGCACAGATACGCAGTATTTT. It codes for CASSLRYGTDTQYF.

The table lists this clonotype with many counts. The DNA for the CDR3 is TGTGCCAGCAGCTTATTGGGGGCCAAGGAGCAGTTCTTC. It codes for CASSLLGAKEQFF. The chain uses TRBV5-5 and TRBJ2-1; tentatively, D is TRBD1 (6 bases). Trimming shortened V by 2 bases and J by 10 bases, and 13 bases separated the two germline ends. There are 13 residues in the CDR3. Germline values: CDR1 SGHKS, CDR2 YYEKEE (reference sequence).

This clonotype was recorded at least ten times. The chain has TRBV7-9 and TRBJ1-2; 7 nucleotides agree with TRBD1. The ends lost 5 bases at V and 3 bases at J; junction bases unmatched: 6. Germline V CDR1 and CDR2: SEHNR, FQNEAQ (reference sequence). The CDR3 is 14 amino acids. CDR3: CASSPSTGYYGYTF. The CDR3 region has the DNA TGTGCCAGCAGCCCCTCGACAGGGTACTATGGCTACACCTTC.

This clonotype was seen repeatedly, ten times or more. The chain uses TRBV9 and TRBJ2-1; D may be TRBD2 (7 bases). CDR3 length equals 15 residues. Germline CDR1 SGDLS, CDR2 YYNGEE. V was cut by 1 base and J by 9 bases, with 17 bases left in between. The CDR3 bases are TGTGCCAGCAGCGTAAGACGGGGGGCGGACGGTGAGCAGTTCTTC. It encodes CASSVRRGADGEQFF.

This clonotype was seen many times. This chain uses TRBV12-3 or TRBV12-4 with TRBJ2-7; 8 bases match TRBD2. This CDR3 is 15 amino acids long. J was trimmed by 3 bases and V by 0 bases; bases with no gene match: 4. The CDR3 region has the DNA TGTGCCAGCAGTTTAGCCGGGACTAGTGGCTACGAGCAGTACTTC. The encoded protein is CASSLAGTSGYEQYF.

This clonotype is termed medium-sized (0.01 to 0.1%). This sequence joins TRBV20-1 and TRBJ2-2; 8 bases line up with TRBD2. V dropped 3 bases and J dropped 1; count of bases not matched to a gene: 13. Germline assignment: CDR1 DFQATT and CDR2 SNEGSKA (reference sequence). The CDR3 contains 18 residues. The CDR3 is CSARQLEAGAMNTGELFF. For the CDR3, the DNA is TGCAGTGCTAGGCAGTTGGAAGCGGGGGCTATGAACACCGGGGAGCTGTTTTTT.

This chain uses TRBV29-1 with TRBJ2-2; 7 nucleotides line up with TRBD2. The CDR3 has 14 residues. Germline values: CDR1 SQVTM, CDR2 ANQGSEA. J lost 3 bases, V lost 4 bases, and 5 bases had no gene match. The CDR3 sequence is CSVAGGMDTGELFF. The CDR3 DNA follows: TGCAGCGTTGCCGGGGGGATGGACACCGGGGAGCTGTTTTTT.

The chain carries TRBV12-3 or TRBV12-4 and TRBJ2-2; no reliable D call. Trimming cost V 5 bases and J 2 bases, with 9 bases left between them. The CDR3 covers 14 residues. This CDR3 is CASSRPENTGELFF. The DNA of the CDR3 is TGTGCCAGCAGTCGGCCCGAAAACACCGGGGAGCTGTTTTTT.

This clonotype came up many times. The chain carries TRBV20-1 and TRBJ2-5; perhaps D is TRBD1 or TRBD2 (7 bases each). Germline values: CDR1 DFQATT, CDR2 SNEGSKA (reference sequence). V was pared by 0 bases and J by 4 bases, with 15 bases between. The CDR3 extends over 15 amino acids. CDR3 DNA sequence: TGCAGTGCTAGAGATTTACAGGGGAGGGGAGAGACCCAGTACTTC. Translated, it gives CSARDLQGRGETQYF.

This clonotype was counted many times. V and J are TRBV5-8 and TRBJ1-5; no clear D gene. The germline CDR1 and CDR2 sequences are SGHTS and YDEGEE. The CDR3 is made up of 14 amino acids. Trimming removed 4 bases from V and 4 bases from J, with 12 bases in between. As DNA, the CDR3 is TGTGCCAGCAGCCCCCTGAAGCCGAATCAGCCCCAGCATTTT. The encoded protein is CASSPLKPNQPQHF.

The chain links TRBV27 to TRBJ2-1, with D tentatively TRBD2 (6 bases). Germline-derived CDR1 and CDR2 are MNHEY and SMNVEV (reference sequence). The V end lost 4 bases, the J end lost 6 bases, and 16 bases lay between the germline ends. The CDR3 is 15 residues long. The CDR3 loop is CASSSEGHVSNEQFF. The CDR3 DNA sequence: TGTGCCAGCAGTTCGGAGGGGCATGTGAGCAATGAGCAGTTCTTC.

V and J are TRBV6-9 and TRBJ1-1, with D uncertain. This CDR3 has 13 residues. The germline gives CDR1 MNHGY, CDR2 SVAAGI. The CDR3 loop reads CATAGSDPTEAFF. CDR3 coding DNA: TGTGCGACTGCCGGGAGCGATCCTACTGAAGCTTTCTTT.

As concerns this clonotype: A read error is possible here, since a much larger clone lies one base away. In DNA, the CDR3 is TGTGCCAGCAGTCAGGGGGACAGGGAGCTGTTTTTT. Translation gives CASSQGDRELFF. The V gene is TRBV6-6, the J gene TRBJ2-2, with 7 bases that match TRBD1. V was clipped by 5 bases and J by 9 bases; unmatched bases: 3. The germline V gene has CDR1 MNHNY and CDR2 SVGAGI (reference sequence). CDR3 size: 12 residues.

This clonotype was seen at least ten times. The chain recombines TRBV5-1 with TRBJ1-1; weak D call: TRBD1 (5 bases). Germline lookup yields CDR1 SGHRS and CDR2 YFSETQ. The CDR3 is 14 residues long. Trimming pared 5 bases from V and 5 bases from J, leaving 16 bases between. CDR3: CASRVEGRRTEAFF. DNA of the CDR3: TGCGCCAGCAGAGTTGAGGGGCGCAGGACTGAAGCTTTCTTT.

This clonotype was observed at least ten times. The V gene is TRBV2, the J gene TRBJ2-1; TRBD2 matches 8 bases. This CDR3 region has 12 residues. J was trimmed by 9 bases and V by 4 bases; bases with no gene match: 2. The V gene's germline CDR1 is SNHLY and CDR2 FYNNEI. In DNA form, the CDR3 reads TGTGCCAGCAGTGGACTAGCGTTTGAGCAGTTCTTC. Protein product: CASSGLAFEQFF.

This clonotype was found a few times. The gene calls are TRBV5-1 and TRBJ2-7; possibly TRBD2 for D (5 bases). There are 13 residues in the CDR3. Germline CDR1 is SGHRS and CDR2 is YFSETQ. V was shortened by 1 base and J by 7 bases, with 12 bases between the two germline ends. The CDR3 is CASSLLTGSEQYF. The DNA of the CDR3 is TGCGCCAGCAGCTTGTTAACGGGAAGTGAGCAGTACTTC.

This clonotype was seen ten or more times. The genes are TRBV3-1 and TRBJ2-1, with D possibly being TRBD1 (5 bases). From germline, CDR1 is LGHDT and CDR2 YNNKEL (reference sequence). This CDR3 is 15 amino acids long. Deletions cut 5 bases from V and 4 bases from J, with 15 bases between. CDR3 in DNA: TGTGCCAGCAGCGACCAGGGTAAGGTTTACAATGAGCAGTTCTTC. It is translated as CASSDQGKVYNEQFF.

The chain joins TRBV4-2 to TRBJ2-3; 12 bases line up with TRBD2. Trimming removed 0 bases from V and 2 bases from J; junction bases left unmatched: 9. The CDR3 totals 19 residues. Germline V gene data show CDR1 as LGHNA and CDR2 as YNFKEQ. The CDR3 sequence: CASSQDRVRLAGDTDTQYF. CDR3 nucleotides: TGTGCCAGCAGCCAAGATAGGGTGCGACTAGCGGGGGACACAGATACGCAGTATTTT.

This clonotype was observed many times. This chain connects TRBV5-1 to TRBJ2-7, with 7 bases matching TRBD1. CDR1 is SGHRS, CDR2 YFSETQ, per germline. CDR3 length: 13 amino acids. The trim removed 3 bases at V and 2 bases at J, leaving 2 bases unmatched. CDR3 amino acids: CASSSQGAYEQYF. DNA for the CDR3: TGCGCCAGCAGCTCGCAGGGGGCCTACGAGCAGTACTTC. Full variable domain (remainder filled in from reference TRBV5-1 and TRBJ2-7): KAGVTQTPRYLIKTRGQQVTLSCSPISGHRSVSWYQQTPGQGLQFLFEYFSETQRNKGNFPGRFSGRQFSNSRSEMNVSTLELGDSALYLCASSSQGAYEQYFGPGTRLTVT.

CDR3 nucleotides: TGTGCCAGCTCACCCCGGACAGACTCCTACGAGCAGTACGTC. It codes for CASSPRTDSYEQYV. The chain combines TRBV18 with TRBJ2-7, with D possibly matching TRBD1 (6 bases). The CDR3 spans 14 residues. Germline-derived CDR1 and CDR2 are KGHSH and LQKENI. V shed 3 bases and J shed 0 bases, with 9 bases lying between them.

This clonotype was counted many times. The V call is TRBV20-1, the J call TRBJ1-1; a weak D match, TRBD1 (6 bases). The germline V gene has CDR1 DFQATT and CDR2 SNEGSKA (reference sequence). The CDR3 contains 15 residues. The V end was cut by 7 bases, the J end by 1 base, with 19 bases between. The CDR3 loop is CSVGGARGRNTEAFF. CDR3 coding DNA: TGCAGTGTAGGGGGAGCCCGGGGGAGGAACACTGAAGCTTTCTTT.

This clonotype was detected only a few times. The J gene is TRBJ1-1, the V gene TRBV27; 7 nucleotides line up with TRBD1. From germline, CDR1 is MNHEY and CDR2 SMNVEV (reference sequence). The CDR3 spans 15 residues. Trimming cost V 6 bases and J 5 bases; bases outside gene matches: 12. The CDR3, as DNA: TGTGCCAGCAGCTCGGTGGGCAGGGGGGGTACTGAAGCTTTCTTT. Protein sequence: CASSSVGRGGTEAFF.

This clonotype appeared many times. This chain joins TRBV29-1 and TRBJ1-2, with D perhaps matching TRBD1 (5 bases). CDR3 length: 14 residues. CDR1 and CDR2 from the germline V gene are SQVTM and ANQGSEA. V dropped 6 bases and J dropped 4 bases, with 18 bases sitting between them. DNA of the CDR3: TGCAGCGTGGGGGGACTCGAGGGGATCTATGGCTACACCTTC. It codes for CSVGGLEGIYGYTF.

About this clonotype itself: The junction differs from germline at one of its ends, possibly a read error. The chain recombines TRBV29-1 with TRBJ2-2, with D perhaps matching TRBD2 (7 bases). Germline assignment: CDR1 SQVTM and CDR2 ANQGSEA. The CDR3 is 15 residues long. CDR3 sequence (DNA): TGCAGTGTTGGGGGGGGGCGTCAGGACACCGGGGAGCTGTTTTTT. Protein sequence: CSVGGGRQDTGELFF.

This clonotype was seen ten or more times. The rearrangement links TRBV7-2 to TRBJ1-1, with 7 bases identical to TRBD1. Germline V CDR1 and CDR2: SGHTA, FQGNSA. Losses at the gene ends were 5 bases for V and 5 bases for J; bases not matched to a gene: 5. The CDR3 is made up of 13 amino acids. CDR3 sequence (DNA): TGTGCCAGCAGCGCTATGACAGGGACTGAAGCTTTCTTT. Translation: CASSAMTGTEAFF. Using reference TRBV7-2 and TRBJ1-1 for the parts outside the CDR3, the full variable domain is GAGVSQSPSNKVTEKGKDVELRCDPISGHTALYWYRQSLGQGLEFLIYFQGNSAPDKSGLPSDRFSAERTGGSVSTLTIQRTQQEDSAVYLCASSAMTGTEAFFGQGTRLTVV.

This CDR3 reads CASSLEDSIISYEQYF. The CDR3 DNA follows: TGTGCCAGCAGCCTTGAGGACAGTATAATCTCCTACGAGCAGTACTTC. The chain carries TRBV7-2 and TRBJ2-7, with D perhaps TRBD1 (6 bases). Looked up from germline, CDR1 is SGHTA and CDR2 is FQGNSA. Trimming took off 5 bases at V and 0 bases at J, with 17 bases between the two ends. CDR3 size: 16 residues.

This clonotype has ten or more counts. The junction does not match germline at one end; this may be a read error. This chain connects TRBV5-1 to TRBJ1-1, with D possibly matching TRBD1 (5 bases). This CDR3 comprises 14 residues. Germline loops: CDR1 SGHRS, CDR2 YFSETQ. The CDR3 nucleotides are TGCGCCAGCAGCTTGGGCTCTGGGGACCTTGAAGCTTCCTTT. It specifies CASSLGSGDLEASF.